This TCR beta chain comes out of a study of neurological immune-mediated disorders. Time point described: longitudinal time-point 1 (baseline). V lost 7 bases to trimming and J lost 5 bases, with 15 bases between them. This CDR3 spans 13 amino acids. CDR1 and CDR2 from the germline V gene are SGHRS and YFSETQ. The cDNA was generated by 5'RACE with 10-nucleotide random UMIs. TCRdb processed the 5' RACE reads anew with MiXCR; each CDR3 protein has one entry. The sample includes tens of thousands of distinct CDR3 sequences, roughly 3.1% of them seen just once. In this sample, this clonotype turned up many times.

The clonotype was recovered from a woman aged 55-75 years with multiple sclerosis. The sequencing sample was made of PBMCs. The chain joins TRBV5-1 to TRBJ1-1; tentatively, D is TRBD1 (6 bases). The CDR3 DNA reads TGCGCCAGCCAACTCTTACAGGGAACTGAAGCTTTCTTT. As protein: CASQLLQGTEAFF.